Following are 25 T cell receptor beta chains from one sample sequenced in a study of T cell responses to AZD1222 COVID-19 vaccine (dated by TCRdb to the early 2020s). Interpreted using the paper, the time point label stands for: about 28 days (+/-7) after the second vaccine dose. The library came from the immunoSEQ multiplex PCR assay. The table was pulled from immuneACCESS by TCRdb, which kept in-frame rearrangements only. Such tables lose some clones; where checked, under half of the loss comes from unresolved V genes, and the rest has no known cause. The sample profile shows 95,000 to 150,000 clones; roughly 88% of them were found once. The ten largest clones represent 25% to 35% of the sample. The input for sequencing was peripheral blood, taken 28 days after the second AZD1222 dose. These receptors were taken from an adult who received the AZD1222 COVID-19 vaccine.

The count of this clone is one. The V and J genes are TRBV2 and TRBJ1-1; D is undetermined. The CDR3 sequence is 13 residues long. Germline V gene lookup returns CDR1 SNHLY and CDR2 FYNNEI. V lost 1 base to trimming and J lost 4 bases, with 7 bases between them. The CDR3: CASSEEGTTEAFF. The CDR3 DNA follows: TGTGCCAGCAGTGAAGAGGGCACCACTGAAGCTTTCTTT.

V is TRBV7-9 and J is TRBJ2-2; weak D call: TRBD1 (5 bases). The V and J ends lost 0 bases and 6 bases respectively, with 17 bases between them. The germline gives CDR1 SEHNR, CDR2 FQNEAQ (reference sequence). CDR3 length: 17 amino acids. This chain's CDR3 is CASSLARTIWIAGELFF. Written as DNA, the CDR3 is TGTGCCAGCAGCTTAGCGCGGACAATTTGGATCGCCGGGGAGCTGTTTTTT.

The V and J genes are TRBV6-5 and TRBJ1-2; the D gene is possibly TRBD1 (5 bases). CDR3 length equals 14 residues. Deletions cut 6 bases from V and 6 bases from J, with 17 bases between. Germline V gene data show CDR1 as MNHEY and CDR2 as SVGAGI. This chain's CDR3 is CASSYLISGHGYTF. The DNA of the CDR3 is TGTGCCAGCAGCTACCTGATTTCAGGGCATGGCTACACCTTC.

The chain joins TRBV10-3 to TRBJ2-7; D not resolved. Trimming stripped 1 base from V and 0 bases from J, with 10 bases between. Germline loops: CDR1 ENHRY, CDR2 SYGVKD. The CDR3 runs to 15 residues. This CDR3 reads CAISEWTASSYEQYF. The DNA of the CDR3 is TGTGCCATCAGTGAGTGGACGGCTAGCTCCTACGAGCAGTACTTC.

The chain is built from TRBV6-5 and TRBJ2-7, with unresolved D. The V and J ends lost 6 bases and 2 bases respectively, with 17 bases between them. There are 15 residues in the CDR3. Germline V gene sequence: CDR1 MNHEY, CDR2 SVGAGI. CDR3 coding DNA: TGTGCCAGCAGAAGCGACGGCCTAAACCCCTACGAGCAGTACTTC. Amino acid sequence: CASRSDGLNPYEQYF.

The chain has TRBV3-1 (or the pseudogene TRBV3-2) and TRBJ2-3, with 8 positions matching TRBD1. The J segment lost 6 bases and the V segment lost 5 bases, leaving 10 bases of the junction unmatched. CDR1 is LGHDT and CDR2 is YNNKEL in the germline V gene (reference sequence). This CDR3 has 15 residues. The CDR3 coding sequence is TGTGCCAGCAGCGACCGGGCAGGGGGCGTCGATACGCAGTATTTT. The encoded protein is CASSDRAGGVDTQYF.

The chain carries TRBV27 and TRBJ2-7; a weak D match, TRBD1 (6 bases). The germline CDR1 and CDR2 sequences are MNHEY and SMNVEV (reference sequence). Trimming left V 2 bases short and J 1 base short, with 18 bases between. The CDR3 runs 17 residues. The CDR3 nucleotides are TGTGCCAGCAGTTTAAGGGCCAGGGGAGAAGGGTCCTACGAGCAGTACTTC. Protein: CASSLRARGEGSYEQYF.

This sequence joins TRBV19 and TRBJ1-3, with D uncertain. Germline values: CDR1 LNHDA, CDR2 SQIVND (reference sequence). The CDR3 runs 14 residues. V gave up 5 bases and J gave up 0 bases, with 8 bases separating them. The CDR3 protein is CASSQTVSGNTIYF. Here the CDR3 DNA reads TGTGCCAGTAGTCAAACTGTCTCTGGAAACACCATATATTTT.

The chain uses TRBV10-3 and TRBJ1-2, with unresolved D. Germline CDR1 ENHRY, CDR2 SYGVKD. The CDR3 is 13 amino acids. Trimming cost V 4 bases and J 6 bases, with 12 bases left between them. CDR3 nucleotide sequence: TGTGCCATCAGTGTGGGCTATACAAATGGCTACACCTTC. Amino acids: CAISVGYTNGYTF.

The chain carries TRBV19 and TRBJ2-7; D is tentatively TRBD1 or TRBD2 (5 bases each). This CDR3 is built from 14 residues. With 1 base removed from V and 5 bases from J, the gap between germline ends came to 12 bases. CDR1 and CDR2 from the germline V gene are LNHDA and SQIVND (reference sequence). The CDR3 reads CASSIGGGTNEQYF. CDR3 in DNA: TGTGCCAGTAGTATAGGTGGGGGAACGAACGAGCAGTACTTC.

This rearrangement joins TRBV3-1 (or the pseudogene TRBV3-2) to TRBJ1-1, with D possibly matching TRBD1 (6 bases). V was shortened by 5 bases and J by 5 bases, with 18 bases between the two germline ends. Germline values: CDR1 LGHDT, CDR2 YNNKEL (reference sequence). CDR3 length: 15 amino acids. The CDR3 loop reads CASSSTGIWGTEAFF. In nucleotides, the CDR3 is TGTGCCAGCAGCTCTACAGGGATTTGGGGAACTGAAGCTTTCTTT.

The gene calls are TRBV3-1 (or the pseudogene TRBV3-2) and TRBJ1-5; D uncertain. The V end lost 6 bases, the J end lost 4 bases, and 19 bases lay between the germline ends. The germline V gene has CDR1 LGHDT and CDR2 YNNKEL (reference sequence). This CDR3 contains 16 residues. The CDR3 here is CASSQTTPTGNQPQHF. Written as DNA, the CDR3 is TGTGCCAGCAGTCAGACTACTCCTACGGGGAATCAGCCCCAGCATTTT.

The V and J genes are TRBV30 and TRBJ1-4, with D uncertain. The V end lost 0 bases, the J end lost 5 bases, and 13 bases lay between the germline ends. This CDR3 is built from 15 residues. Germline CDR1 GTSNPN, CDR2 SVGIG (reference sequence). Written as DNA, the CDR3 is TGTGCCTGGAGTGTACGGCGGAACCCCAATGAAAAACTGTTTTTT. It specifies CAWSVRRNPNEKLFF.

The sample holds one count of this clone. The chain couples TRBV19 to TRBJ1-1; 8 nucleotides agree with TRBD1. The V gene's germline CDR1 is LNHDA and CDR2 SQIVND (reference sequence). The CDR3 extends over 12 amino acids. V was pared by 3 bases and J by 11 bases, with 5 bases of the junction left unmatched. The CDR3 DNA is TGTGCCAGTAGTATTGGAACAGGGGGGGCTTTCTTT. It specifies CASSIGTGGAFF.

The chain is built from TRBV5-4 and TRBJ2-6, with D hard to call. The ends were cut back, 1 base at V and 0 bases at J, with 5 bases in the middle. Germline CDR1 SGHNT, CDR2 YYREEE (reference sequence). The CDR3 has 15 residues. In DNA, the CDR3 is TGTGCCAGCAGCTTGTTGAGCTCTGGGGCCAACGTCCTGACTTTC. Its protein is CASSLLSSGANVLTF.

The J gene is TRBJ2-2, the V gene TRBV14, with no clear D. CDR1 and CDR2 from the germline V gene are SGHDN and FVKESK. The CDR3 extends over 13 amino acids. Trimming removed 3 bases at V and 4 bases at J, with 6 bases between. This CDR3 reads CASSHPPTGELFF. CDR3 coding DNA: TGTGCCAGCAGCCACCCCCCCACCGGGGAGCTGTTTTTT.

Concerning this clone: The same CDR3 is also encoded by other DNA sequences in this sample. This chain links TRBV11-2 with TRBJ2-1, with D perhaps given as TRBD1 or TRBD2 (6 bases each). V was trimmed by 0 bases and J by 2 bases, leaving 8 bases between them. CDR3 length: 15 residues. Germline CDR1 SGHAT, CDR2 FQNNGV. The CDR3 sequence is CASSLDGGPYNEQFF. In nucleotides, the CDR3 is TGTGCCAGCAGCTTAGACGGGGGCCCCTACAATGAGCAGTTCTTC. Variable domain in full (rest from reference TRBV11-2 and TRBJ2-1): EAGVAQSPRYKIIEKRQSVAFWCNPISGHATLYWYQQILGQGPKLLIQFQNNGVVDDSQLPKDRFSAERLKGVDSTLKIQPAKLEDSAVYLCASSLDGGPYNEQFFGPGTRLTVL.

The genes are TRBV6-5 and TRBJ2-7; possibly TRBD1 for D (6 bases). Germline V gives CDR1 MNHEY, CDR2 SVGAGI. Trimming shortened V by 7 bases and J by 4 bases, and 11 bases separated the two germline ends. This CDR3 contains 12 residues. DNA for the CDR3: TGTGCCAGCATTAACAGGGAGTACGAGCAGTACTTC. It codes for CASINREYEQYF.

The chain combines TRBV27 with TRBJ2-7; maybe TRBD2 (5 bases). Germline CDR1 reads MNHEY; CDR2 reads SMNVEV (reference sequence). The CDR3 spans 9 residues. With 11 bases removed from V and 3 bases from J, the gap between germline ends came to 5 bases. The CDR3 region has the DNA TGTGCCGCGGGCTACGAGCAGTACTTC. It yields the protein CAAGYEQYF.

The CDR3 sequence is CSVLVLAKNIQYF. In DNA form, the CDR3 reads TGCAGCGTTTTGGTTCTAGCCAAAAACATTCAGTACTTC. The chain couples TRBV29-1 to TRBJ2-4; D call uncertain. CDR1 is SQVTM, CDR2 ANQGSEA, per germline. Trimming stripped 5 bases from V and 0 bases from J, with 8 bases between. The length of the CDR3 is 13 residues.

This sequence joins TRBV27 and TRBJ1-1; D uncertain. This CDR3 has 13 residues. Germline V CDR1 and CDR2: MNHEY, SMNVEV (reference sequence). The V and J ends lost 5 bases and 5 bases respectively, with 12 bases between them. CDR3 loop: CASSPPWATEAFF. The CDR3 region has the DNA TGTGCCAGCAGTCCTCCCTGGGCAACTGAAGCTTTCTTT.

The chain is built from TRBV27 and TRBJ1-2; D is unclear. Germline V lookup: CDR1 MNHEY, CDR2 SMNVEV (reference sequence). Deletions cut 8 bases from V and 5 bases from J, with 12 bases between. CDR3 length: 12 residues. CDR3 coding DNA: TGTGCCAGCGGACGGGTTTGGTATGGCTACACCTTC. It translates to CASGRVWYGYTF.

The count of this clone is one. The rearrangement links TRBV4-1 to TRBJ2-7, with 7 bases that match TRBD2. Trimming at V came to 1 base and at J to 3 bases, leaving 15 bases not matched to a gene. Germline V lookup: CDR1 MGHRA, CDR2 YSYEKL. This CDR3 has 18 amino acids. CDR3 in DNA: TGCGCCAGCAGCCAAGTTAGCGGCCGGAACGGGGGGAACTACGAGCAGTACTTC. Residues: CASSQVSGRNGGNYEQYF.

The chain is built from TRBV4-1 and TRBJ2-7; D possibly uses TRBD1 or TRBD2 (5 bases each). This CDR3 region has 14 residues. CDR1 is MGHRA, CDR2 YSYEKL, per germline. The ends were cut back, 1 base at V and 6 bases at J, with 13 bases in the middle. CDR3 nucleotides: TGCGCCAGCAGCCAAGCGTCGGGGCCGGGCGAGCAGTACTTC. It translates to CASSQASGPGEQYF.

V and J are TRBV7-8 and TRBJ1-3, with D uncertain. The CDR3 has 17 residues. Germline values: CDR1 SGHVS, CDR2 FQNEAQ. V lost 5 bases and J 0 bases, leaving 17 bases between the germline ends. CDR3 protein: CASSANKGALSGNTIYF. DNA of the CDR3: TGTGCCAGCAGCGCAAACAAGGGTGCCCTCTCTGGAAACACCATATATTTT. Drawing the rest from reference TRBV7-8 and TRBJ1-3, the complete variable domain is GAGVSQSPRYKVAKRGQDVALRCDPISGHVSLFWYQQALGQGPEFLTYFQNEAQLDKSGLPSDRFFAERPEGSVSTLKIQRTQQEDSAVYLCASSANKGALSGNTIYFGEGSWLTVV.